The 25 T cell receptor beta chains given below trace back to one sample, sequenced in a study of blood T cells in healthy people across ages. Primed by a sample-barcoded 5' primer and a J-beta primer mix, a second PCR proceeded for about 6 to 12 cycles. TCRdb re-called the 5' RACE reads through MiXCR, storing one row per CDR3 protein. The sample consists of 1.5 million to 2 million distinct CDR3 sequences, under 30% of them appearing once. Source material: blood. The receptors were sampled from a woman aged 25-40 years in good health.

Remarks on this clonotype: This may arise from a read error, as a much more abundant clone is one base away. The CDR3 reads CSARDREGLAYGYTF. The CDR3 DNA is TGCAGTGCTAGAGATAGGGAGGGCCTTGCCTATGGCTACACCTTC. The genes are TRBV20-1 and TRBJ1-2; D is uncertain. Germline assignment: CDR1 DFQATT and CDR2 SNEGSKA (reference sequence). V was clipped by 0 bases and J by 4 bases, with 15 bases between them. The CDR3 loop spans 15 amino acids.

This clonotype came up once. J is TRBJ2-5 and V is TRBV7-9; TRBD2 agrees at 9 bases. Trimming at V came to 5 bases and at J to 2 bases, leaving 15 bases not matched to a gene. CDR1 and CDR2 from the germline V gene are SEHNR and FQNEAQ (reference sequence). This CDR3 spans 18 amino acids. CDR3 DNA sequence: TGTGCCAGCAGCCCGAGTGCTATTGGACTAGCGTATCAAGAGACCCAGTACTTC. It specifies CASSPSAIGLAYQETQYF.

The chain is built from TRBV19 and TRBJ1-4; D call uncertain. The CDR3 sequence is 14 residues long. CDR1 and CDR2 from the germline V gene are LNHDA and SQIVND (reference sequence). V was shortened by 6 bases and J by 8 bases, with 16 bases between the two germline ends. Here the CDR3 reads CASSGRRREEKLFF. The CDR3, as DNA: TGTGCCAGTAGCGGGAGGAGGAGAGAAGAAAAACTGTTTTTT.

This clonotype occurred many times. The chain has TRBV5-6 and TRBJ1-5; no clear D gene. With 4 bases removed from V and 5 bases from J, the gap between germline ends came to 10 bases. The CDR3 contains 13 residues. Germline V gene lookup returns CDR1 SGHDT and CDR2 YYEEEE. The CDR3 is CASSRRLDQPQHF. The CDR3 DNA follows: TGTGCCAGCAGCCGAAGGCTCGATCAGCCCCAGCATTTT.

This clonotype has ten or more counts. This chain uses TRBV20-1 with TRBJ2-5, with TRBD2 matching 8 bases. Germline V gives CDR1 DFQATT, CDR2 SNEGSKA (reference sequence). Trimming removed 2 bases from V and 2 bases from J; junction bases left unmatched: 1. The CDR3 is 13 residues long. The CDR3 here is CSARPGGQETQYF. The CDR3 DNA reads TGCAGTGCTAGACCGGGGGGGCAAGAGACCCAGTACTTC.

The rearrangement uses TRBV29-1 and TRBJ2-1; 7 bases agree with TRBD2. Germline V gene data show CDR1 as SQVTM and CDR2 as ANQGSEA. The CDR3 runs to 14 residues. The ends lost 6 bases at V and 1 base at J; junction bases unmatched: 6. CDR3 sequence reads: CSVLGGGSYNEQFF. Here the CDR3 DNA reads TGCAGCGTGCTTGGGGGGGGGTCCTACAATGAGCAGTTCTTC.

This clonotype was picked up a small number of times. CDR3: CTPQARGGNTEAFF. DNA of the CDR3: TGCACCCCACAGGCACGAGGGGGTAACACTGAAGCTTTCTTT. The rearrangement links TRBV20-1 to TRBJ1-1; a possible D gene is TRBD1 (6 bases). The CDR3 extends over 14 amino acids. The V gene's germline CDR1 is DFQATT and CDR2 SNEGSKA (reference sequence).

This clonotype was picked up a small number of times. The chain links TRBV3-1 to TRBJ1-5; D is unclear. Trimming removed 2 bases from V and 7 bases from J, with 9 bases in between. This CDR3 region has 13 residues. The germline V gene has CDR1 LGHDT and CDR2 YNNKEL (reference sequence). The CDR3 DNA is TGTGCCAGCAGCCAAAAACGGGAGCAGCCCCAGCATTTT. Its protein product is CASSQKREQPQHF.

This clonotype turned up a few times. CDR3 DNA: TGTGCCAGCAGCTCCACCGGGACTGCAGATACGCAGTATTTT. The encoded protein is CASSSTGTADTQYF. V usage is TRBV7-9 and J usage is TRBJ2-3; TRBD2 is a possible D gene (6 bases). The ends were cut back, 4 bases at V and 4 bases at J, with 12 bases in the middle. Germline assignment: CDR1 SEHNR and CDR2 FQNEAQ (reference sequence). CDR3 length: 14 residues.

This chain joins TRBV6-5 and TRBJ1-6, with D unresolved. CDR1 is MNHEY, CDR2 SVGAGI, per germline. This CDR3 has 13 residues. Trimming shortened V by 5 bases and J by 10 bases, and 12 bases separated the two germline ends. The CDR3 coding sequence is TGTGCCAGCAGTAGGGAGGGTGGCTCACCCCTCCACTTT. Its translation: CASSREGGSPLHF.

This clonotype was counted only a few times. This chain uses TRBV28 with TRBJ2-2; 7 bases agree with TRBD2. J gave up 5 bases and V 8 bases, and 5 bases lay outside the gene matches. Germline assignment: CDR1 MDHEN and CDR2 SYDVKM. The CDR3 has 13 amino acids. For the CDR3, the DNA is TGTGCCAGCCTGCGGGGGACGACCGGGGAGCTGTTTTTT. Residues: CASLRGTTGELFF.

This clonotype was counted between two and nine times. The rearrangement uses TRBV7-6 and TRBJ1-2; 10 nucleotides align to TRBD1. Germline V gives CDR1 SGHVS, CDR2 FNYEAQ. Losses at the gene ends were 5 bases for V and 7 bases for J; bases not matched to a gene: 10. The CDR3 length is 15 residues. CDR3 residues: CASSPTGTGEPGYTF. CDR3 nucleotides: TGTGCCAGCAGCCCCACTGGGACAGGGGAACCTGGCTACACCTTC.

This clonotype was counted ten times or more. The chain combines TRBV20-1 with TRBJ2-4; D not resolved. CDR3 length: 12 residues. V was pared by 3 bases and J by 2 bases, with 5 bases between. Per germline, CDR1 DFQATT and CDR2 SNEGSKA (reference sequence). This chain's CDR3 is CSARGSKNIQYF. CDR3 DNA sequence: TGCAGTGCTAGGGGGTCCAAAAACATTCAGTACTTC.

The chain recombines TRBV5-1 with TRBJ1-6, with D possibly being TRBD1 (5 bases). Germline CDR1 SGHRS, CDR2 YFSETQ. CDR3 length equals 15 residues. Between the trimmed V and J ends, which lost 4 bases and 10 bases, there was a span of 18 bases. CDR3 nucleotide sequence: TGCGCCAGCAGCCTGGCGGGAGGGGTAGGGTCACCCCTCCACTTT. Residues: CASSLAGGVGSPLHF.

The chain is built from TRBV7-6 and TRBJ1-6; D is possibly TRBD1 (5 bases). This CDR3 has 16 residues. The V gene lost 2 bases and the J gene lost 7 bases, with 15 bases spanning the gap. Germline-derived CDR1 and CDR2 are SGHVS and FNYEAQ. As DNA, the CDR3 is TGTGCCAGCAGCTTAAGGGACGGGCAGCCAAATTCACCCCTCCACTTT. Translated: CASSLRDGQPNSPLHF. The variable domain in full, with the rest retrieved from reference TRBV7-6 and TRBJ1-6, is GAGVSQSPRYKVTKRGQDVALRCDPISGHVSLYWYRQALGQGPEFLTYFNYEAQQDKSGLPNDRFSAERPEGSISTLTIQRTEQRDSAMYRCASSLRDGQPNSPLHFGNGTRLTVT.

This sequence joins TRBV20-1 and TRBJ1-1, with 7 bases matching TRBD1. Losses at the gene ends were 8 bases for V and 10 bases for J; bases not matched to a gene: 22. The CDR3 sequence is 15 residues long. Looked up from germline, CDR1 is DFQATT and CDR2 is SNEGSKA (reference sequence). The chain's CDR3 is CSLFQRGTDGWSAFF. Written as DNA, the CDR3 is TGCAGTCTATTTCAGAGGGGGACAGATGGTTGGTCAGCTTTCTTT.

V usage is TRBV14 and J usage is TRBJ2-1; tentative D call: TRBD2 (5 bases). V dropped 0 bases and J dropped 7 bases, with 16 bases sitting between them. The V gene's germline CDR1 is SGHDN and CDR2 FVKESK. The CDR3 spans 16 residues. DNA for the CDR3: TGTGCCAGCAGCCAAGATCTTCGCTCGGACTTTAATGAGCAGTTCTTC. It translates to CASSQDLRSDFNEQFF.

The chain carries TRBV12-3 or TRBV12-4 and TRBJ2-7; D may match TRBD1 or TRBD2 (5 bases each). The CDR3 sequence is 15 residues long. The V and J ends lost 6 bases and 0 bases respectively, with 15 bases between them. The CDR3 sequence: CASRAGTLGSYEQYF. The DNA of the CDR3 is TGTGCCAGCAGAGCTGGGACCCTCGGCTCCTACGAGCAGTACTTC.

Notes on this clonotype: The junction shows a germline mismatch at one end, possibly a read error. V usage is TRBV6-5 and J usage is TRBJ1-6; no reliable D call. Looked up from germline, CDR1 is MNHEY and CDR2 is SVGAGI. The CDR3 consists of 18 residues. For the CDR3, the DNA is TGTACCAGCAGTTACTCGAAGACGGAGAGCTCCTATAATTCACCCCTCCACTTT. It yields the protein CTSSYSKTESSYNSPLHF.

The chain is built from TRBV20-1 and TRBJ1-6; TRBD1 is a possible D gene (5 bases). The germline V gene has CDR1 DFQATT and CDR2 SNEGSKA (reference sequence). V dropped 6 bases and J dropped 10 bases, with 16 bases sitting between them. The length of the CDR3 is 13 residues. The CDR3 coding sequence is TGCAGTGCATATCGGGACGAAAACTCACCCCTCCACTTT. It encodes CSAYRDENSPLHF.

The rearrangement links TRBV29-1 to TRBJ1-1; unclear D gene. CDR1 and CDR2 from the germline V gene are SQVTM and ANQGSEA. This CDR3 has 12 residues. Trimming took off 6 bases at V and 1 base at J, with 9 bases between the two ends. Here the CDR3 DNA reads TGCAGCGTGGGGAGAAGGAACACTGAAGCTTTCTTT. It translates to CSVGRRNTEAFF. The full variable domain, in which reference TRBV29-1 and TRBJ1-1 provide the parts outside the CDR3, is SAVISQKPSRDICQRGTSLTIQCQVDSQVTMMFWYRQQPGQSLTLIATANQGSEATYESGFVIDKFPISRPNLTFSTLTVSNMSPEDSSIYLCSVGRRNTEAFFGQGTRLTVV.

This chain joins TRBV15 and TRBJ2-2; 10 nucleotides agree with TRBD2. This CDR3 is 17 amino acids long. Trimming at V came to 0 bases and at J to 7 bases, leaving 8 bases not matched to a gene. The germline V gene encodes CDR1 LNHNV and CDR2 YYDKDF (reference sequence). CDR3 in amino acids: CATSREQLAGIVGELFF. For the CDR3, the DNA is TGTGCCACCAGCAGAGAGCAACTAGCGGGAATTGTCGGGGAGCTGTTTTTT.

The table lists this clonotype with many counts. This chain uses TRBV12-3 or TRBV12-4 with TRBJ2-4; D assignment may be TRBD1 or TRBD2 (5 bases each). This CDR3 region has 13 residues. Trimming shortened V by 6 bases and J by 9 bases, and 15 bases separated the two germline ends. For the CDR3, the DNA is TGTGCCAGCAGGGCAGACAGCGCGGGCATTCAGTACTTC. Its translation: CASRADSAGIQYF.

This clonotype was observed a handful of times. Being one base from a much bigger clone, this may be a read error. The V gene is TRBV29-1, the J gene TRBJ2-5, with 7 bases aligning to TRBD1. The V and J ends lost 6 bases and 11 bases, in that order; junction bases with no gene match: 18. The germline gives CDR1 SQVTM, CDR2 ANQGSEA. The CDR3 consists of 14 residues. The CDR3 spells CSVDTGALYNEQYF. The CDR3 nucleotides read TGCAGCGTAGACACAGGGGCTCTGTACAATGAGCAGTACTTC. The full variable domain, with the rest looked up from reference TRBV29-1 and TRBJ2-5, is SAVISQKPSRDICQRGTSLTIQCQVDSQVTMMFWYRQQPGQSLTLIATANQGSEATYESGFVIDKFPISRPNLTFSTLTVSNMSPEDSSIYLCSVDTGALYNEQYFGPGTRLLVL.

The genes are TRBV20-1 and TRBJ2-7; D gene unclear. CDR1 is DFQATT, CDR2 SNEGSKA, per germline (reference sequence). V lost 3 bases, J lost 1 base, and 10 bases lay in between. The CDR3 totals 13 residues. CDR3 region: CSASGPQSYEQYF. In DNA form, the CDR3 reads TGCAGTGCTAGCGGACCTCAGTCCTACGAGCAGTACTTC.